This TCR beta chain was captured in a study of OX40 agonist ivuxolimab in advanced cancers. Study-level results: Expanded peripheral T cells had an undetermined antigen specificity.

As to this clone: What it recognizes is unknown.

Clones were read by immunoSEQ multiplex PCR, and TCRdb kept only the in-frame ones, dropping some. This table holds approximately 89,000 clones, 88% found once. Blood was sampled at baseline, cycle 4 day 1, and cycle 7 day 1. The CDR3 extends over 12 amino acids. Germline V lookup: CDR1 MNHEY, CDR2 SVGAGI. V was clipped by 10 bases and J by 6 bases, with 15 bases between them. The clonotype was recovered from an adult with an advanced solid tumor such as melanoma, head and neck, liver or kidney cancer. The chain is built from TRBV6-5 and TRBJ1-2; D might be TRBD1 (6 bases). The sample in question was CD4+ or CD8+ T cells sorted from blood, obtained in a trial of the OX40 agonist ivuxolimab. CDR3 region: CATRQGSHGYTF. In DNA, the CDR3 is TGTGCCACCCGGCAGGGGAGTCATGGCTACACCTTC.